This TCR beta chain was recorded in a study of blood T cell repertoires in COVID-19. Study summary: COVID-19 samples, acute and convalescent, were from the United States, Italy and Spain.

In the source study's methods: By means of reference gene primer amplification, nucleated cell counts were estimated. This table comes from immunoSEQ multiplex PCR, and its TCRdb copy is limited to in-frame clones, with some not included. V, J and clone size are taken as reported in that table, and D and trimming were inferred from the DNA itself. The table shows about 260,000 clones, with roughly 87% occurring only once. There are 14 residues in the CDR3. The germline V gene has CDR1 SGHAT and CDR2 FQNNGV. V shed 6 bases and J 0 bases; nucleotides not matched to a gene: 4. The receptor comes from a human donor in a cohort sampled during active COVID-19. V is TRBV11-2 and J is TRBJ1-1, with 7 positions matching TRBD1. The sequenced sample consisted of peripheral blood. The CDR3 bases are TGTGCCAGCAGACGAGACAGGGTGAACACTGAAGCTTTCTTT. Protein sequence: CASRRDRVNTEAFF.